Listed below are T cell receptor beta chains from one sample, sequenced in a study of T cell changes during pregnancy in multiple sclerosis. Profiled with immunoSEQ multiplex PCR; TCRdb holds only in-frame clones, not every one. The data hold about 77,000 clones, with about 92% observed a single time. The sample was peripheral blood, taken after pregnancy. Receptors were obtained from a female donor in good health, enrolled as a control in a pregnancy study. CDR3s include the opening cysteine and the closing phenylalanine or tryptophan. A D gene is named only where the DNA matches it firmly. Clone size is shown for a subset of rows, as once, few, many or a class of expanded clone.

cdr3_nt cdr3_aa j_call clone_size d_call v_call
TGTGCCAGCAGCTTAGATCTAGGAAACAGGGGAGGACAGCCCCAGCATTTT CASSLDLGNRGGQPQHF TRBJ1-5 . TRBD1 TRBV7-9
TGTGCCAGCAGTTTTGGAGGGCAGATAAACATTCAGTACTTC CASSFGGQINIQYF TRBJ2-4 . . TRBV28
TGTGCCAGTAGTATTCAGGGGGCGCTCGGTGAAAAACTGTTTTTT CASSIQGALGEKLFF TRBJ1-4 . TRBD1 TRBV19
TGTGCCAGCAGGTCGGGACAGACCTTTTATGGCTACACCTTC CASRSGQTFYGYTF TRBJ1-2 . TRBD1 TRBV6-1
TGTGCCAGCCTTCCCACTGATAACTCCTACGAGCAGTACTTC CASLPTDNSYEQYF TRBJ2-7 . . TRBV27
TGTGCCAGCGGCCCCGGGACTAGCCACGCCGAGCAGTACTTC CASGPGTSHAEQYF TRBJ2-7 . TRBD2 TRBV6-6
TGTGCCAGCACGACTTCTGGCGAGCAGTACTTC CASTTSGEQYF TRBJ2-7 . . TRBV28
TGTGCCAGCAGCTATACTAGCGGGTACGAGCAGTACTTC CASSYTSGYEQYF TRBJ2-7 few TRBD2 TRBV11-2
TGTGCCAGTCTCGGTGGCAGGAGCTACACCTTC CASLGGRSYTF TRBJ1-2 . . TRBV28
TGTGCCAGCAGTGCCGGGACAGGGGCGACCGATCAGCCCCAGCATTTT CASSAGTGATDQPQHF TRBJ1-5 . TRBD1 TRBV28
TGTGCCATCAGCAAAGGGGGATACTATGGCTACACCTTC CAISKGGYYGYTF TRBJ1-2 . . TRBV10-3
TGTGCCAGCAGCACGTCAGGGGTCGAGAAGTATTTT CASSTSGVEKYF TRBJ2-3 . . TRBV7-2
TGTGCCAGCAGTCAACCGAGATACAGGGGAGGGAACACCGGGGAGCTGTTTTTT CASSQPRYRGGNTGELFF TRBJ2-2 . . TRBV11-2
TGTGCCAGCAGCTTAGATCAGGTAAATGAGCAGTTCTTC CASSLDQVNEQFF TRBJ2-1 . . TRBV11-3
TGTGCCATCAGTGAGTCGGCCGCAGATACGCAGTATTTT CAISESAADTQYF TRBJ2-3 . . TRBV10-3
TGTGCCAGCAGTTACTCTGCCGGGACAGGGGGGTACGAGCAGTACTTC CASSYSAGTGGYEQYF TRBJ2-7 . TRBD1 TRBV6-6
TGTGCCACCAGCAGAGAGAACACAGGGATCTATGGCTACACCTTC CATSRENTGIYGYTF TRBJ1-2 . . TRBV15
TGTGCCTGGAGCGGAGAAACTAACAATGAGCAGTTCTTC CAWSGETNNEQFF TRBJ2-1 . . TRBV30
TGCGCCAGCAGTGAGTCGGGTACAATAGTTCCAGCAAAGGCGGTTTACAATGAGCAGTTCTTC CASSESGTIVPAKAVYNEQFF TRBJ2-1 once . TRBV10-1
TGTGCCAGCAGGACTAGCGGGATACTAGATACGCAGTATTTT CASRTSGILDTQYF TRBJ2-3 . TRBD2 TRBV6-5
TGTGCCAGCAGTGAACCAGGGACAGCCAGAGAGACCCAGTACTTC CASSEPGTARETQYF TRBJ2-5 once TRBD1 TRBV6-1
TGTGCCAGCAGCTTTTCAGGGGGAGCCTACGAGCAGTACTTC CASSFSGGAYEQYF TRBJ2-7 once TRBD1 TRBV5-6
TGTGCCAGCAGTTTCTGGGGCAGCCTCCAGGTTTATGGCTACACCTTC CASSFWGSLQVYGYTF TRBJ1-2 few . TRBV5-6
TGTGCCATCAGTGGGGTTCGCAGGGACACTGAAGCTTTCTTT CAISGVRRDTEAFF TRBJ1-1 . . TRBV10-3
TGTGCCAGCTCGACGACAGGGCTGGATGGCTACACCTTC CASSTTGLDGYTF TRBJ1-2 . TRBD1 TRBV27
TGTGCCAGCAGCCTATTATCTGTCACCGGGGAGCTGTTTTTT CASSLLSVTGELFF TRBJ2-2 . . TRBV7-3
TGTGCCAGCTCCCCTATAGCGGGGGGAAACACCGGGGAGCTGTTTTTT CASSPIAGGNTGELFF TRBJ2-2 . TRBD2 TRBV18
TGTGCCAGCAGCTTAGGGGCCGGGGGTCAGAAAGAGACCCAGTACTTC CASSLGAGGQKETQYF TRBJ2-5 . . TRBV7-9
TGTGCCAGCAGCCGGACAGGGCTAGCCGGGACTAGCGGGAGGCGCGACACAGATACGCAGTATTTT CASSRTGLAGTSGRRDTDTQYF TRBJ2-3 . TRBD2 TRBV7-6
TGTGCCAGCAGTCTTCGCCCGGCTAGCAATGAGCAGTTCTTC CASSLRPASNEQFF TRBJ2-1 . . TRBV7-3
TGTGCCAGCAGTCCGATATCCCGGGACAGGGATGGCTACACCTTC CASSPISRDRDGYTF TRBJ1-2 . TRBD1 TRBV28
TGTGCCAGTAGTACTCAGACAACAGAGGGCTATGGCTACACCTTC CASSTQTTEGYGYTF TRBJ1-2 . . TRBV19
TGTGCCAGTAGCCCTTTTGACAGGGAAAATCAGCCCCAGCATTTT CASSPFDRENQPQHF TRBJ1-5 . TRBD1 TRBV19
TGTGCCAGCAGCTTTGAGAGGCACACAGATACGCAGTATTTT CASSFERHTDTQYF TRBJ2-3 . . TRBV7-9
TGTGCCAGAAGCGATGACGCGGGACTAGCGGGAGACGAGCAGTACTTC CARSDDAGLAGDEQYF TRBJ2-7 few TRBD2 TRBV5-3
TGTGCCAGCAGCCAAAGAACTTCCGGGACTAGCGAGTCTCACACAGATACGCAGTATTTT CASSQRTSGTSESHTDTQYF TRBJ2-3 . TRBD2 TRBV4-2
TGTGCCAGCAGCCGCGGAAATGTTTTAGGGGGTCGGGACACTGAAGCTTTCTTT CASSRGNVLGGRDTEAFF TRBJ1-1 . . TRBV14
TGTGCCAGCAGGACTAGTCTTGTCATAGAGACCCAGTACTTC CASRTSLVIETQYF TRBJ2-5 . . TRBV6-6
TGTGCCAGCAGCTCACGGGCAGGGCGGTCACCCCTCCACTTT CASSSRAGRSPLHF TRBJ1-6 . . TRBV5-6
TGCGCCAGCAGCCAAGCTGGATGGGGGACAGGGGGCGATGAGCAGTTCTTC CASSQAGWGTGGDEQFF TRBJ2-1 . TRBD1 TRBV4-1
TGTGCCAGCAGTGGTGAAGCTACCCTTAGTGGCTACACCTTC CASSGEATLSGYTF TRBJ1-2 . . TRBV2
TGTGCTAGCAGACCGGGACTTAACACCGGGGAGCTGTTTTTT CASRPGLNTGELFF TRBJ2-2 . . TRBV7-7
TGTGCCAGCAGTTACTCAAGCCAGGTGGGCACTGAAGCTTTCTTT CASSYSSQVGTEAFF TRBJ1-1 . . TRBV6-5